Following are 2 T cell receptor beta chains from one sample sequenced in a study of pediatric ulcerative colitis. The rectum was sampled with one to two pinch biopsies at colonoscopy. TCRdb keeps only in-frame clones here, not all; method: immunoSEQ multiplex PCR. The data contain tens of thousands of clones, 80% to 90% of them singletons. Sequenced: gut tissue. Receptors originate from a boy aged 10-17 years with mild ulcerative colitis.

This chain links TRBV5-5 with TRBJ1-3; perhaps TRBD1 as D (6 bases). Germline assignment: CDR1 SGHKS and CDR2 YYEKEE (reference sequence). Trimming removed 3 bases from V and 4 bases from J, with 11 bases in between. The CDR3 covers 14 residues. The CDR3 DNA sequence: TGTGCCAGCAGCTCAAGAGGACAGGGAAACACCATATATTTT. Amino acids: CASSSRGQGNTIYF.

Only a few counts were recorded for this clone. J is TRBJ2-1 and V is TRBV27; TRBD2 aligns across 10 bases. The CDR3 loop spans 14 amino acids. Germline CDR1 reads MNHEY; CDR2 reads SMNVEV (reference sequence). V shed 3 bases, J shed 4 bases, and the junction held 0 bases outside the gene matches. The CDR3 protein is CASSLGLAYNEQFF. The CDR3 nucleotides read TGTGCCAGCAGTTTGGGACTAGCGTACAATGAGCAGTTCTTC.